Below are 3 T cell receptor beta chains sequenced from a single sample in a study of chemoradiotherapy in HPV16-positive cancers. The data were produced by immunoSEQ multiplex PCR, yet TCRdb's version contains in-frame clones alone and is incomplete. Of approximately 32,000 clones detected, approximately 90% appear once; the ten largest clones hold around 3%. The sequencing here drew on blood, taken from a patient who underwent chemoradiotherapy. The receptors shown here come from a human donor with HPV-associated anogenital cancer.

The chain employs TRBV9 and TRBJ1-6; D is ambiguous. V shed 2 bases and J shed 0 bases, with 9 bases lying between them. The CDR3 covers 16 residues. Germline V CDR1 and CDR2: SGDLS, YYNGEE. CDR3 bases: TGTGCCAGCAGCGTTGGTCCGAGCTCCTATAATTCACCCCTCCACTTT. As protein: CASSVGPSSYNSPLHF.

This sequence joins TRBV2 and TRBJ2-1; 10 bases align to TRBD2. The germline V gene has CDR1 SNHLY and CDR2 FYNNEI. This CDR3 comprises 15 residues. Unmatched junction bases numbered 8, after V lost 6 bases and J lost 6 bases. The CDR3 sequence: CASRKGTSGINEQFF. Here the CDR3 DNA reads TGTGCCAGCAGAAAGGGTACTAGCGGGATCAATGAGCAGTTCTTC.

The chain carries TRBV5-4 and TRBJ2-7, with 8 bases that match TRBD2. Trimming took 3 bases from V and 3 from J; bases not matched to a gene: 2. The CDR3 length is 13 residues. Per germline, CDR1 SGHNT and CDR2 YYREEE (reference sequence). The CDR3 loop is CASSSSGSYEQYF. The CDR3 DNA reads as TGTGCCAGCAGCTCGAGCGGGAGCTACGAGCAGTACTTC.